This T cell receptor (beta chain) is drawn from a study of blood T cells in healthy people across ages. Study context: In model experiments, template switching was able to capture about one barcoded beta molecule for every two T cells that were present.

A second PCR of about 7 to 12 cycles used a sample-barcoded 5' primer and a J-beta primer mix. TCRdb used MiXCR to reprocess the 5' RACE reads, holding one entry per CDR3 protein. The sample shows 1.5 million to 1.9 million distinct CDR3 sequences, 35% to 45% of them seen only once. V dropped 1 base and J dropped 6 bases, with 9 bases sitting between them. CDR1 SGHTA and CDR2 FQGNSA come from the germline V gene. The CDR3 is 13 amino acids. No fewer than 5 micrograms of total RNA were isolated from every sample. The genes are TRBV7-2 and TRBJ1-2, with no clear D. The sample was blood. This TCR was recovered from a woman aged 18-35 years in good health. The DNA of the CDR3 is TGTGCCAGCAGCTTAGAACTGGTACATGGCTACACCTTC. Residues: CASSLELVHGYTF.